This entry describes one TCR beta chain. This entry comes from a study of Graves' ophthalmopathy and Graves' hyperthyroidism. Amplification targeted the TCR beta CDR3 regions, with RNA transcripts as the source material. RT-PCR was first run with HTBI primers, then multiplex PCR in a second round. TCRdb re-called the multiplex PCR reads with MiXCR, one entry per CDR3 protein. The data show about 16,000 distinct CDR3 sequences, with 46% seen just once and 25% held by the top ten. The CDR3 is made up of 13 amino acids. Germline CDR1 and CDR2: SGHVS and FNYEAQ. Trimming shortened V by 1 base and J by 5 bases, and 8 bases separated the two germline ends.

Sequenced sample: peripheral blood. The sequence was obtained from a woman between 40 and 55 years old with stable Graves' hyperthyroidism. This chain links TRBV7-6 with TRBJ2-5; D remains unclear. The CDR3, as DNA: TGTGCCAGCAGCTTAGAACCCGGTGAGACCCAGTACTTC. It encodes CASSLEPGETQYF.